The clone carrying this T cell receptor beta chain has only a few counts. Its target is unknown. This specimen belongs to a study of blood T cells in healthy people across ages. Study-level results: A strong correlation was seen between TCR beta diversity and naive T cell percentage.

V was clipped by 6 bases and J by 4 bases, with 13 bases between them. The CDR3 runs 13 residues. Germline values: CDR1 SGDLS, CDR2 YYNGEE. Donors ranged from roughly 6 to 90 years old and were healthy Caucasians in Russia. Then a second PCR, running roughly 7 to 12 cycles, was carried out with a sample-barcoded 5' primer and a J-beta primer mix. Paired-end reads containing CDR3 totaled no fewer than 2.5 million for each sample. TCRdb analysed the 5' RACE reads with MiXCR anew, one entry per CDR3 protein. The sample includes over 500,000 distinct CDR3 sequences, 52% seen only once; the top ten take 13%.

Sequencing was performed on blood. The clonotype was recovered from a woman older than 75 in good health. This chain connects TRBV9 to TRBJ2-5, with D perhaps TRBD1 (5 bases). This CDR3 is CASTLTGRETQYF. The CDR3 region has the DNA TGTGCCAGCACCCTAACAGGCCGAGAGACCCAGTACTTC. Drawing the rest from reference TRBV9 and TRBJ2-5, the complete variable domain is DSGVTQTPKHLITATGQRVTLRCSPRSGDLSVYWYQQSLDQGLQFLIQYYNGEERAKGNILERFSAQQFPDLHSELNLSSLELGDSALYFCASTLTGRETQYFGPGTRLLVL.